This TCR beta chain comes out of a study of technical replicates of blood from several donors (dated by TCRdb to about 2017). As concerns this clone: The clone's antigen remains unknown. The sample holds no much larger clone one base away, and base qualities are not on file.

Libraries were built with the immunoSEQ multiplex PCR assay. TCRdb retrieved this table from immuneACCESS and kept in-frame rearrangements only. Not all clones are present; in checked studies, unresolved V genes account for under half, and no reason is known for the remainder. Here the sample has about 94,000 clones; 90% to 96% occur a single time. The ten largest account for more than 0.35% of the sample. Relative to germline, V is 7 bases shorter and J is 8 bases shorter, with 15 bases between their ends. The CDR3 starts with the cysteine, ends with the phenylalanine, and has 13 residues. Here the CDR3 DNA is all that survives: 39 bases in frame from base 1. The germline V gene gives CDR1 as MNHEY and CDR2 as SVGAGI.

The TCR sequence derives from a human donor in good health. What was sequenced was T cells isolated from PBMCs. The sequence is built from TRBV6-5 and TRBJ1-5; the D gene is perhaps TRBD1, on 6 matching bases. The CDR3 in this case is CASTLGGGKPQHF. Read as DNA, the sequence is TGTGCCAGCACCCTAGGGGGAGGGAAGCCCCAGCATTTT.